The next 21 T cell receptor beta chains were all read from a single sample in a study of technical replicates of blood from a few donors. Libraries were prepared by immunoSEQ multiplex PCR; TCRdb keeps only in-frame clonotypes and omits some of them. The sample lists some 75,000 clones; approximately 97% were seen once. The source material was T cells isolated from PBMCs. The receptor source for this set is a human donor in good health.

J is TRBJ2-3 and V is TRBV2, with TRBD2 matching over 12 bases. The CDR3 runs to 20 residues. V dropped 6 bases and J dropped 0; count of bases not matched to a gene: 16. Germline values: CDR1 SNHLY, CDR2 FYNNEI. The CDR3 here is CASSGLGLAGGPGSTDTQYF. The DNA of the CDR3 is TGTGCCAGCAGCGGCCTAGGTCTAGCGGGAGGGCCGGGGAGCACAGATACGCAGTATTTT.

The rearrangement links TRBV29-1 to TRBJ1-2, with D maybe TRBD1 (5 bases). The V gene's germline CDR1 is SQVTM and CDR2 ANQGSEA. V lost 3 bases, J lost 6 bases, and 23 bases lay in between. The CDR3 runs to 16 residues. The CDR3 region has the DNA TGCAGCGTTGATAACTCTAGGGACTATCGCAGCGATGGCTACACCTTC. This encodes CSVDNSRDYRSDGYTF.

The chain combines TRBV2 with TRBJ2-1; 8 nucleotides match TRBD2. Germline V gene data show CDR1 as SNHLY and CDR2 as FYNNEI. Trimming at V came to 6 bases and at J to 7 bases, leaving 11 bases not matched to a gene. This CDR3 has 15 amino acids. CDR3 nucleotides: TGTGCCAGCAGCCTTTGGAGCGGGAGCGGAAATGAGCAGTTCTTC. It codes for CASSLWSGSGNEQFF.

J is TRBJ2-7 and V is TRBV29-1, with 7 bases lining up with TRBD1. V gave up 5 bases and J gave up 1 base; unmatched junction bases: 2. The germline gives CDR1 SQVTM, CDR2 ANQGSEA. The CDR3 loop spans 12 amino acids. CDR3 region: CSVWDSSYEQYF. The DNA for the CDR3 is TGCAGCGTTTGGGACAGTTCCTACGAGCAGTACTTC.

The CDR3 protein is CSAGRSGEYTDTQYF. CDR3 sequence (DNA): TGCAGCGCCGGCCGATCGGGAGAGTACACAGATACGCAGTATTTT. V and J are TRBV29-1 and TRBJ2-3; possibly TRBD2 for D (6 bases). This CDR3 region has 15 residues. Per the germline V gene, CDR1 is SQVTM and CDR2 is ANQGSEA. Trimming took 7 bases from V and 2 from J, leaving 19 bases between them.

CDR3 loop: CASSSLGGWGNEQFF. The CDR3 DNA is TGTGCCAGCAGCTCCCTAGGAGGTTGGGGCAATGAGCAGTTCTTC. The V gene is TRBV7-2, the J gene TRBJ2-1; possible D gene TRBD2, 5 bases. The V end lost 4 bases, the J end lost 6 bases, and 16 bases lay between the germline ends. Germline V gene data show CDR1 as SGHTA and CDR2 as FQGNSA. The CDR3 has 15 residues.

This sequence joins TRBV5-4 and TRBJ2-5; TRBD2 agrees at 15 bases. The germline gives CDR1 SGHNT, CDR2 YYREEE (reference sequence). CDR3 size: 17 residues. V gave up 2 bases and J gave up 5 bases; unmatched junction bases: 7. The CDR3 region is CASSFGLAGGYVETQYF. The CDR3 DNA reads as TGTGCCAGCAGCTTTGGACTAGCGGGAGGGTATGTGGAGACCCAGTACTTC.

V and J are TRBV15 and TRBJ1-5, with no clear D. The CDR3 runs 14 residues. Germline values: CDR1 LNHNV, CDR2 YYDKDF (reference sequence). With 5 bases removed from V and 4 bases from J, the gap between germline ends came to 12 bases. The CDR3 reads CATSRSGQNQPQHF. CDR3 DNA: TGTGCCACCAGCCGCTCAGGCCAAAATCAGCCCCAGCATTTT.

The chain joins TRBV18 to TRBJ2-7, with a possible D match to TRBD2 (6 bases). Per germline, CDR1 KGHSH and CDR2 LQKENI. The V end was cut by 2 bases, the J end by 0 bases, with 14 bases between. The CDR3 runs to 16 residues. CDR3: CASSPSSGLSSYEQYF. The DNA for the CDR3 is TGTGCCAGCTCACCATCCAGCGGGCTTAGCTCCTACGAGCAGTACTTC.

The chain links TRBV11-2 to TRBJ2-7, with a tentative D call TRBD2 (5 bases). V dropped 3 bases and J dropped 0 bases, with 9 bases sitting between them. Germline V gene lookup returns CDR1 SGHAT and CDR2 FQNNGV. This CDR3 contains 14 residues. CDR3 nucleotide sequence: TGTGCCAGCAGCTTTCAGCGGAGCTCCTACGAGCAGTACTTC. Protein product: CASSFQRSSYEQYF.

The chain is built from TRBV28 and TRBJ2-7; 10 nucleotides match TRBD2. The trim removed 4 bases at V and 4 bases at J, leaving 7 bases unmatched. Germline V gene sequence: CDR1 MDHEN, CDR2 SYDVKM. The CDR3 sequence is 15 residues long. CDR3: CASSWASGGPYEQYF. The CDR3, as DNA: TGTGCCAGCAGTTGGGCTAGCGGGGGCCCTTACGAGCAGTACTTC.

V is TRBV7-2 and J is TRBJ1-5; D gene ambiguous. The CDR3 totals 14 residues. V lost 4 bases and J 5 bases, leaving 12 bases between the germline ends. Germline loops: CDR1 SGHTA, CDR2 FQGNSA. The CDR3 sequence is CASSYRDGDQPQHF. Here the CDR3 DNA reads TGTGCCAGCAGCTACCGAGACGGGGATCAGCCCCAGCATTTT.

CDR3 coding DNA: TGTGCCATCAGTGAGGGGACATACAACTATGGCTACACCTTC. Translation gives CAISEGTYNYGYTF. The V call is TRBV10-3, the J call TRBJ1-2, with a possible D match to TRBD1 (6 bases). CDR3 length: 14 amino acids. Trimming removed 2 bases from V and 2 bases from J, with 9 bases in between. Germline CDR1 and CDR2: ENHRY and SYGVKD.

The chain is built from TRBV19 and TRBJ1-3; no definite D call. Germline-derived CDR1 and CDR2 are LNHDA and SQIVND (reference sequence). The CDR3 runs 16 residues. Deletions cut 2 bases from V and 2 bases from J, with 13 bases between. CDR3 DNA sequence: TGTGCCAGTAGTATAAGGCGGGCACAAGCTGGAAACACCATATATTTT. Protein sequence: CASSIRRAQAGNTIYF.

J is TRBJ1-1 and V is TRBV13; D gene ambiguous. The CDR3 extends over 15 amino acids. Germline V CDR1 and CDR2: PRHDT, FYEKMQ (reference sequence). Trimming left V 5 bases short and J 3 bases short, with 16 bases between. CDR3 sequence reads: CASSAPGEGYTEAFF. CDR3 coding DNA: TGTGCCAGCAGCGCCCCCGGGGAAGGGTACACTGAAGCTTTCTTT.

The V call is TRBV5-4, the J call TRBJ2-5; weak D call: TRBD2 (6 bases). There are 15 residues in the CDR3. The V and J ends lost 4 bases and 2 bases respectively, with 15 bases between them. Looked up from germline, CDR1 is SGHNT and CDR2 is YYREEE (reference sequence). DNA for the CDR3: TGTGCCAGCAGCAAAGATCCGGGACTTCAAGAGACCCAGTACTTC. It specifies CASSKDPGLQETQYF.

The V call is TRBV7-2, the J call TRBJ2-3; unclear D gene. Germline CDR1 SGHTA, CDR2 FQGNSA. V lost 2 bases and J lost 3, with 6 bases in between. The CDR3 runs to 13 residues. The CDR3 here is CASSLQRTDTQYF. The DNA of the CDR3 is TGTGCCAGCAGCTTACAACGGACAGATACGCAGTATTTT. The full variable domain, completed using reference TRBV7-2 and TRBJ2-3, is GAGVSQSPSNKVTEKGKDVELRCDPISGHTALYWYRQSLGQGLEFLIYFQGNSAPDKSGLPSDRFSAERTGGSVSTLTIQRTQQEDSAVYLCASSLQRTDTQYFGPGTRLTVL.

The CDR3 bases are TGTGCCAGCAGCTCCGGGACAATCCTCTCTTACGGGAACACTGAAGCTTTCTTT. Translating it yields CASSSGTILSYGNTEAFF. V is TRBV11-2 and J is TRBJ1-1; TRBD1 is a possible D gene (6 bases). V lost 4 bases to trimming and J lost 1 base, with 22 bases between them. This CDR3 is built from 18 residues. Germline V gene sequence: CDR1 SGHAT, CDR2 FQNNGV. Drawing the rest from reference TRBV11-2 and TRBJ1-1, the complete variable domain is EAGVAQSPRYKIIEKRQSVAFWCNPISGHATLYWYQQILGQGPKLLIQFQNNGVVDDSQLPKDRFSAERLKGVDSTLKIQPAKLEDSAVYLCASSSGTILSYGNTEAFFGQGTRLTVV.

This clone has only one observation. The chain recombines TRBV29-1 with TRBJ1-4; possible D gene TRBD1, 5 bases. V lost 1 base to trimming and J lost 6 bases, with 15 bases between them. Per the germline V gene, CDR1 is SQVTM and CDR2 is ANQGSEA. The CDR3 length is 15 residues. The CDR3 is CSVEVLERGYEKLFF. CDR3 in DNA: TGCAGCGTTGAAGTATTAGAAAGGGGTTATGAAAAACTGTTTTTT.

This sequence joins TRBV15 and TRBJ2-1; the D gene is possibly TRBD2 (6 bases). Germline CDR1 LNHNV, CDR2 YYDKDF (reference sequence). Trimming stripped 5 bases from V and 0 bases from J, with 17 bases between. This CDR3 contains 17 residues. CDR3 amino acids: CATSSLGGGVSYNEQFF. The CDR3 DNA follows: TGTGCCACCAGCTCCTTAGGTGGCGGGGTCTCCTACAATGAGCAGTTCTTC.

V gene TRBV4-3 combines with J gene TRBJ2-3; TRBD2 agrees at 11 bases. The germline V gene has CDR1 LGHNA and CDR2 YSLEER. V lost 8 bases to trimming and J lost 4 bases; unmatched junction nucleotides: 8. CDR3 length: 15 amino acids. CDR3 DNA sequence: TGCGCCAGCGGCCTTACTAGCGGGAGTGCAGATACGCAGTATTTT. It translates to CASGLTSGSADTQYF.